The 3 T cell receptor beta chains reported below all come from one sample, sequenced in a study of T cells in Graves' hyperthyroidism and ophthalmopathy. Using RNA transcripts as the source, TCR beta CDR3 regions were amplified. First-round RT-PCR of the TCR CDR3 relied on the HTBI primer set. TCRdb analysed the multiplex PCR reads with MiXCR anew, one entry per CDR3 protein. Among 300,000 to 450,000 distinct CDR3 sequences listed, roughly 15% were seen once. Sequencing was performed on blood. The receptors shown here come from a woman in her twenties or thirties with Graves' ophthalmopathy.

This clonotype was counted many times. The CDR3 protein is CASSLRQGSYTF. The CDR3 DNA reads TGTGCCAGCAGTCTCCGACAGGGAAGCTACACCTTC. The chain couples TRBV28 to TRBJ1-2; 7 bases fit TRBD1. The CDR3 totals 12 residues. Looked up from germline, CDR1 is MDHEN and CDR2 is SYDVKM. V lost 5 bases, J lost 9 bases, and 6 bases stayed unmatched.

The chain has TRBV19 and TRBJ1-1, with D maybe TRBD1 (6 bases). Germline V gene sequence: CDR1 LNHDA, CDR2 SQIVND (reference sequence). Trimming cost V 9 bases and J 0 bases, with 8 bases left between them. The CDR3 length is 12 residues. The CDR3 spells CASWGLNTEAFF. The CDR3, as DNA: TGTGCCAGCTGGGGGCTGAACACTGAAGCTTTCTTT. The full variable domain, its missing parts supplied by reference TRBV19 and TRBJ1-1, is DGGITQSPKYLFRKEGQNVTLSCEQNLNHDAMYWYRQDPGQGLRLIYYSQIVNDFQKGDIAEGYSVSREKKESFPLTVTSAQKNPTAFYLCASWGLNTEAFFGQGTRLTVV.

Many counts were recorded for this clonotype. The chain is built from TRBV15 and TRBJ2-7, with D unclear. This CDR3 is built from 16 residues. Germline V gene sequence: CDR1 LNHNV, CDR2 YYDKDF (reference sequence). Trimming shortened V by 0 bases and J by 0 bases, and 12 bases separated the two germline ends. CDR3 coding DNA: TGTGCCACCAGCAGAGAGAAGGGTCAAAGCTCCTACGAGCAGTACTTC. Amino acid sequence: CATSREKGQSSYEQYF.